The clone carrying this T cell receptor beta chain is classed as medium-sized. What it binds is not known. The record originates from a study of human T cells and chemical hapten exposure. The wider study: It was small differences in pooled library volume that mainly caused per-sample TCR yields to vary.

V lost 6 bases to trimming and J lost 0 bases, with 6 bases between them. The CDR3 consists of 12 residues. Sample time point: pre-sensitization, week 0. This sample's treatment: therapeutic diphenylcyclopropenone sensitization with weekly scalp DPC. Blood, whole and unfractionated, served as the source for total RNA extraction. TCRdb re-derived calls from the RACE reads in MiXCR, one entry per CDR3 protein. The repertoire consists of roughly 38,000 distinct CDR3 sequences, with less than 15% occurring once and the leading ten covering 1.5% to 2%. Notes on the study in general: With regard to DPC sensitization, TCRs above 1 in 1000 frequency did not change.

Sequences were derived from whole blood, sampled in connection with sensitization to the hapten diphenylcyclopropenone (DPC). The source is a middle-aged woman with alopecia areata. Some clones in this sample may be carry-over from other donors' samples. The chain combines TRBV12-3 or TRBV12-4 with TRBJ2-7; no clear D gene. CDR3 loop: CASSLGSYEQYF. Written as DNA, the CDR3 is TGTGCCAGCAGCCTCGGCTCCTACGAGCAGTACTTC.